Included here is one T cell receptor (beta chain) sequence, with context. The record originates from a study of blood T cell repertoires in COVID-19. At the level of the study: T cells, B-cell-depleted T cells, or PBMCs supplied cDNA or gDNA.

Germline values: CDR1 SGHDT, CDR2 YYEEEE. V gave up 0 bases and J gave up 5 bases, with 8 bases separating them. This CDR3 has 13 residues. The repertoire was sequenced with immunoSEQ multiplex PCR; TCRdb's copy has only in-frame clones and lacks some. The sample holds approximately 110,000 clones, roughly 86% seen once. The sequencing sample was made of peripheral blood. The receptor was derived from a human donor in a cohort sampled during active COVID-19. The chain carries TRBV5-6 and TRBJ1-2, with D perhaps TRBD1 (6 bases). The CDR3 is CASSLGTGYGYTF. CDR3 nucleotides: TGTGCCAGCAGCTTGGGTACAGGGTATGGCTACACCTTC.